This T cell receptor beta chain was observed in a study of T cells expressing NK-cell markers. Reprocessing the 5' RACE reads, TCRdb reports a single entry for every CDR3 protein and omits DNA. This table lists about 540,000 distinct CDR3 sequences. The receptor was isolated from a man younger than 35 in good health. Sequencing was done on a sample of blood T cells: a sorted CD56 or NKG2C T cell subset, CD4+ or CD8+ T cells, or bulk PBMC T cells (not recorded which).

CDR3 amino acids: CATSSHGRSFQYF. The genes are TRBV15 and TRBJ2-4. CDR1 and CDR2 from the germline V gene are LNHNV and YYDKDF (reference sequence). The CDR3 has 13 amino acids.